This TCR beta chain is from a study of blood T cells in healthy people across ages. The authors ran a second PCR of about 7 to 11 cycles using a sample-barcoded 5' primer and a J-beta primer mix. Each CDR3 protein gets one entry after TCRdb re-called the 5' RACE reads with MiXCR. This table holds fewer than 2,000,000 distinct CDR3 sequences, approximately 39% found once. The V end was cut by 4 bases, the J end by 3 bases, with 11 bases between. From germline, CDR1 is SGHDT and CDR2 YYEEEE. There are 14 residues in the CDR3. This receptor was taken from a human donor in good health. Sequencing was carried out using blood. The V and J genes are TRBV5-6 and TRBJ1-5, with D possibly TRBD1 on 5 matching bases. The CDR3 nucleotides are TGTGCCAGCAGCGGTGGGACCGTCAATCAGCCCCAGCATTTT. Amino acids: CASSGGTVNQPQHF.